The 3 T cell receptor beta chains below were found in one sample sequenced in a study of tissue T cells after allogeneic stem cell transplantation. The time point is: mouse harvest day 14 after allogeneic transplant. Each mouse received 10^7 T-cell-depleted marrow cells plus 10^6 splenic CD5+ T cells by tail vein. TCRdb keeps only in-frame clones here, not all; method: immunoSEQ multiplex PCR. The sample records about 1,400 clones, 40% to 50% being singletons. Sequenced input: spleen. Source of these receptors: a female BALB/c mouse given C57BL/6 T cells with graft-versus-host disease after an allogeneic hematopoietic cell transplant.

As concerns this clone: Gene and germline names: mouse. The read stops 1 residue short of the end of the CDR3; the missing end is completed from the germline J gene. This chain connects TRBV29 to TRBJ1-1; D is unresolved. In germline, CDR1 is MSHET, CDR2 SYDVDS. This CDR3 comprises 11 residues. The ends were cut back, 3 bases at V and 7 bases at J, with 6 bases in the middle. Here the CDR3 reads CASSFWGEVFF. The CDR3 bases that were read are TGTGCTAGCAGTTTCTGGGGAGAAGTCTTC.

The table lists this clone with a few counts. These gene names are mouse names. The sequence runs out 1 residue before the end of the CDR3; the remainder is reconstructed from the germline J gene. The chain joins TRBV14 to TRBJ1-3; D remains unclear. Germline CDR1 SGHDT, CDR2 FRDEAV. CDR3 length equals 14 residues. Trimming cost V 0 bases and J 0 bases, with 4 bases left between them. The CDR3 loop reads CASSFLDSGNTLYF. CDR3 bases read: TGTGCCAGCAGTTTCTTGGATTCTGGAAATACGCTCTAT.

A note on this clone: Mouse gene names and germline throughout. The CDR3 goes on 1 residue after the read ends, and that part is filled in from the germline J gene. The V call is TRBV19, the J call TRBJ1-3; D uncertain. Germline V gene data show CDR1 as FNHDT and CDR2 as SITEND (reference sequence). The CDR3 sequence is 15 residues long. Trimming pared 0 bases from V and 0 bases from J, leaving 7 bases between. CDR3 sequence reads: CASSIGHNSGNTLYF. The sequenced CDR3 bases are TGTGCCAGCAGTATAGGGCATAATTCTGGAAATACGCTCTAT.